This TCR beta chain was documented in a study of T cells expressing NK-cell markers. On the study more broadly: The authors derived TCR beta repertoires from sorted CD3+CD56+NKG2C+, CD3+CD56+NKG2C- and CD3+CD56-NKG2C+ T cells. Seven HCMV-seropositive donors and one seronegative donor made up the eight sequenced donors. Study conclusions and caveats: Of CD8+ T cells, about 1.0-7.5% belonged to dominant NKG2C+ clonotypes in roughly 6 donors. It remained uncertain whether the expanded NKG2C+ T cell clones were specific for HCMV antigens.

Concerning this clonotype itself: Its antigen is still unknown.

TCRdb re-called the 5' RACE reads and shows each CDR3 protein once, DNA omitted. The table for this sample gives under 200,000 distinct CDR3 sequences. The CDR3 is 12 residues long. Germline CDR1 is ENHRY and CDR2 is SYGVKD. Source material: blood T cells: a sorted CD56 or NKG2C T cell subset, CD4+ or CD8+ T cells, or bulk PBMC T cells (not recorded which). The sequence came from a woman aged 18 to 75 in good health. The chain combines TRBV10-3 with TRBJ1-6; checking the TCRdb D call of TRBD1 is not possible without DNA. The chain's CDR3 is CAIGRGNSPLHF.